This paragraph covers one T cell receptor beta chain sequence. This sample stems from a study of blood T cell repertoires in COVID-19. Across the whole study: Samples of COVID-19 (acute and convalescent) were obtained from the United States, Italy and Spain. T cells, B-cell-depleted T cells, or PBMCs provided the cDNA or gDNA that served as material.

The CDR3 loop spans 15 amino acids. The V gene end was trimmed by 1 base and the J gene end by 3 bases; junction bases not matched to a gene: 5. From germline, CDR1 is LGHNA and CDR2 YSLEER. Authors' data handling: Using reference gene primer amplification, nucleated cell counts were estimated. TCRdb keeps only in-frame clones here, not all; method: immunoSEQ multiplex PCR. V, J and clone size are taken as reported in that table, and D and trimming were inferred from the DNA itself. The sample comprises about 260,000 clones, 75% to 90% of which are singletons, and around 1.8% rests with the top ten. The sequenced sample was peripheral blood. The chain couples TRBV4-3 to TRBJ1-2, with 7 bases matching TRBD1. The TCR sequence derives from a man aged 30 to 39 with active or convalescent COVID-19. This chain's CDR3 is CASSQGQGTDYGYTF. The DNA of the CDR3 is TGCGCCAGCAGCCAAGGACAGGGAACCGACTATGGCTACACCTTC.